The sequence of this T cell receptor (beta chain) was determined in a study of blood T cell repertoires in COVID-19. About the study: Acute and convalescent COVID-19 specimens originated in the United States, Italy and Spain. From T cells, B-cell-depleted T cells, or PBMCs came the material, which was cDNA or gDNA.

This clone has a handful of counts. Germline CDR1 and CDR2: SEHNR and FQNEAQ (reference sequence). The CDR3 is made up of 12 amino acids. V was trimmed by 6 bases and J by 3 bases, leaving 8 bases between them. In the study's own analysis: Estimated nucleated cell counts came from reference gene primer amplification. The repertoire was sequenced with immunoSEQ multiplex PCR; TCRdb's copy has only in-frame clones and lacks some. The V and J calls and the clone size are those of that table, but D and trimming were determined from the DNA. This sample has fewer than 120,000 clones, with about 90% found just once.

V and J are TRBV7-9 and TRBJ2-5, with no clear D. This sequence originates from a human donor in a cohort sampled during active COVID-19. The sequencing input was peripheral blood. CDR3 coding DNA: TGTGCCAGCAGTCGTAGAGAAGAGACCCAGTACTTC. This gives the protein CASSRREETQYF.